The text below deals with one TCR beta chain. What it binds is not known. The sample carries other DNA sequences with the same CDR3. Treatment reported: about 20 received Ad26.COV2.S at low or high dose, single or two shots; 5 received placebo; per-sample allocation not given. On day 63 after the first injection, vaccine and placebo recipients gave samples. This CDR3 is built from 13 residues. Germline V lookup: CDR1 KGHSH, CDR2 LQKENI. V lost 3 bases and J 0 bases, leaving 6 bases between the germline ends. Only in-frame clones appear in the TCRdb table, and some are missing; sequencing was by immunoSEQ multiplex PCR. Among roughly 320,000 clones, roughly 87% were seen once, and the ten largest hold around 3.5%. This sample stems from a study of Ad26.COV2.S vaccination and SARS-CoV-2 variants. As for the study in general: Donor was one of the participants in the Ad26.COV2.S arm of the COV1001 trial. Participants got Ad26.COV2.S intramuscularly, once or twice 56 days apart.

Study-level points and caveats: Vaccinees displayed broader spike-specific TCR repertoires than placebo recipients.

This chain connects TRBV18 to TRBJ2-7; no clear D. The TCR comes from a person aged 18-60 years who received the Ad26.COV2.S COVID-19 vaccine or a placebo. Sequencing used peripheral blood, obtained in a trial of Ad26.COV2.S vaccine versus placebo. The CDR3 protein is CASSPPSSYEQYF. CDR3 DNA sequence: TGTGCCAGCTCACCCCCGAGCTCCTACGAGCAGTACTTC.